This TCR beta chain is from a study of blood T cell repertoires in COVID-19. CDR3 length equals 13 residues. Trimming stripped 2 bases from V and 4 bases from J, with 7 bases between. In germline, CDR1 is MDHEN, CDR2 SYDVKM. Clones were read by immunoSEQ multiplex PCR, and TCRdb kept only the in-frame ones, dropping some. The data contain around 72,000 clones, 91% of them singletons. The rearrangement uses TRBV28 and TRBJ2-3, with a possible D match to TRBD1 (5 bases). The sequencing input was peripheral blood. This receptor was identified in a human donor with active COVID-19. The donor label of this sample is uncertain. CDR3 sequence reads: CASSLGASDTQYF. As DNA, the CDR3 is TGTGCCAGCAGTTTAGGGGCGTCAGATACGCAGTATTTT. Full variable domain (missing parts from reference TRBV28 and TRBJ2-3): DVKVTQSSRYLVKRTGEKVFLECVQDMDHENMFWYRQDPGLGLRLIYFSYDVKMKEKGDIPEGYSVSREKKERFSLILESASTNQTSMYLCASSLGASDTQYFGPGTRLTVL.